These T cell receptor beta chains were read from a single sample in a study of T cell changes during pregnancy in multiple sclerosis. Produced via immunoSEQ multiplex PCR; TCRdb's table is partial and in-frame only. The sample has 70,000 to 95,000 clones, approximately 92% seen once. The source material was peripheral blood, sampled in the first trimester of pregnancy. The source is a female donor with multiple sclerosis, enrolled in a pregnancy study. Both conserved end residues are part of each CDR3. D genes are given only for firm matches. Part of the rows lack a size; the others show once, few, many or a class for expanded clones.

>TRBV18|TRBJ2-5|once|TRBD1
TGTGCCAGCTCACCAGAGACAGGGGGCCTGGAGACCCAGTACTTC
CASSPETGGLETQYF
>TRBV2|TRBJ2-7|NA|NA
TGTGCCAGCAGTGATTTGGTGGGGCCCTACGAGCAGTACTTC
CASSDLVGPYEQYF
>TRBV9|TRBJ1-5|NA|NA
TGTGCCAGCAGCGTACAGGGTCAGCCCCAGCATTTT
CASSVQGQPQHF
>TRBV9|TRBJ2-2|once|NA
TGTGCCAGCAGGGAAGAGGACACCGGGGAGCTGTTTTTT
CASREEDTGELFF
>TRBV29-1|TRBJ1-1|NA|NA
TGCAGCGTTGAAGATGGGGGCCAGGGGATAAACACTGAAGCTTTCTTT
CSVEDGGQGINTEAFF
>TRBV2|TRBJ2-3|NA|NA
TGTGCCAGCAGTGAAGGGGCCCCCGTGACGCAGTATTTT
CASSEGAPVTQYF
>TRBV4-1|TRBJ1-2|once|NA
TGCGCCAGCAGCCAAGATGGCACCGGACTCGTTGACTATGGCTACACCTTC
CASSQDGTGLVDYGYTF
>TRBV15|TRBJ2-3|NA|NA
TGTGCCACCAGCAGAGTGGGCCCGGCCACAGATACGCAGTATTTT
CATSRVGPATDTQYF
>TRBV7-9|TRBJ2-3|NA|NA
TGTGCCAGCAGCACGAGACTAGAGGGGCGCACAGATACGCAGTATTTT
CASSTRLEGRTDTQYF
>TRBV6-6|TRBJ2-7|NA|TRBD1
TGTGCCAGCGGGTACCAGGGGGCTACCTACGAGCAGTACTTC
CASGYQGATYEQYF
>TRBV19|TRBJ2-7|NA|TRBD1
TGTGCCACCCACCCCGGGACAGGGCAATACGAGCAGTACTTC
CATHPGTGQYEQYF
>TRBV2|TRBJ2-3|NA|TRBD2
TGTGCCAGCGGGAACGGGGGGTCTGGTTTTAATACGCAGTATTTT
CASGNGGSGFNTQYF
>TRBV4-1|TRBJ2-7|NA|TRBD2
TGCGCCAGCAGCCAAGAGAGGGCGGGGGTCTACGAGCAGTACTTC
CASSQERAGVYEQYF
>TRBV6-1|TRBJ2-5|NA|TRBD2
TGTGCCAGCAGTGAGATGCGGGGAGGGCAAGAGACCCAGTACTTC
CASSEMRGGQETQYF
>TRBV5-5|TRBJ2-1|NA|NA
TGTGCCAGCAGCTTGGGGCGGGGCCCTTTGGATGAGCAGTTCTTC
CASSLGRGPLDEQFF
>TRBV6-5|TRBJ2-5|NA|NA
TGTGCCAGCGCCTCCTTGGGGACTCAAGAGACCCAGTACTTC
CASASLGTQETQYF
>TRBV27|TRBJ1-6|once|TRBD1
TGTGCCAGCAGCTGGACAGGGCACAATTCACCCCTCCACTTT
CASSWTGHNSPLHF
>TRBV2|TRBJ1-2|once|NA
TGTGCCAGCAACAGGGAGCCGGGTACCGATGGCTACACCTTC
CASNREPGTDGYTF
>TRBV9|TRBJ2-7|NA|TRBD1
TGTGCCAGCAGCGTAGGACAGGGGGCATTGAGCGAGCAGTACTTC
CASSVGQGALSEQYF
>TRBV5-1|TRBJ2-1|NA|TRBD1
TGCGCCAGCAGCTCCGGGGACAGCCCGATACAGTTCTTC
CASSSGDSPIQFF
>TRBV21-1|TRBJ2-4|NA|NA
TGTGCCAGCTCCGGTCCGCCGGGTGGCATTCAGTACTTC
CASSGPPGGIQYF
>TRBV7-9|TRBJ2-5|NA|TRBD1
TGTGCCAGCAGCTTACCCGACAGGGGAGAGACCCAGTACTTC
CASSLPDRGETQYF
>TRBV15|TRBJ1-2|NA|NA
TGTGCCACCAGCAGAGTGGCGAGCTTGGCGGCCACTAACTATGGCTACACCTTC
CATSRVASLAATNYGYTF
>TRBV7-2|TRBJ1-2|NA|NA
TGTGCCAGCAACCTCCTCGAGCCCACCTATGGCTACACCTTC
CASNLLEPTYGYTF
>TRBV18|TRBJ2-7|NA|NA
TGTGCCAGCTCACCCCACGTGAACGGCTCCTACGAGCAGTACTTC
CASSPHVNGSYEQYF
>TRBV9|TRBJ2-3|once|TRBD2
TGTGCCAGCAGCTACGGACTAGCGGGGGGCACAGATACGCAGTATTTT
CASSYGLAGGTDTQYF
>TRBV6-1|TRBJ1-1|NA|NA
TGTGCCAGCAGTGATATAGGACAGAACACTGAAGCTTTCTTT
CASSDIGQNTEAFF
>TRBV13|TRBJ1-1|NA|NA
TGTGCCAGCAGCTCTGAGACGGGGAACACTGAAGCTTTCTTT
CASSSETGNTEAFF
>TRBV7-9|TRBJ2-1|NA|TRBD2
TGTGCCAGCAGCTTAGGGCTGACGGGGGGATACAATGAGCAGTTCTTC
CASSLGLTGGYNEQFF
>TRBV15|TRBJ1-2|few|NA
TGTGCCACCAGCAGAGAAGAAGGGGATGGCTACACCTTC
CATSREEGDGYTF
>TRBV6-6|TRBJ1-1|NA|NA
TGTGCCAGCAGTCCTCCTGCTTTCTTT
CASSPPAFF
>TRBV15|TRBJ1-3|NA|NA
TGTGCCACCAGCCCCCGAGAGGGGAGGGACCACTATTTT
CATSPREGRDHYF
>TRBV7-9|TRBJ1-2|NA|TRBD1
TGTGCCAGCAGATTAGTTCAGGACAGGGGCCATGGCTACACCTTC
CASRLVQDRGHGYTF
>TRBV2|TRBJ2-3|NA|TRBD2
TGTGCCAGCGGGGGATCCGGGACTAGCGGCATAGATACGCAGTATTTT
CASGGSGTSGIDTQYF
>TRBV7-8|TRBJ1-2|NA|TRBD1
TGTGCCAGCAGCCTCGGGACAGTGAACTATGGCTACACCTTC
CASSLGTVNYGYTF
>TRBV15|TRBJ1-1|NA|TRBD1
TGTGCCACCAGCAGAGCCCCGGGGACAGGGGCCCCGGGCACTGAAGCTTTCTTT
CATSRAPGTGAPGTEAFF
>TRBV5-1|TRBJ2-3|NA|TRBD2
TGCGCCAGCAGCCTAGCGGGGGCCGTTAGCACAGATACGCAGTATTTT
CASSLAGAVSTDTQYF
>TRBV7-2|TRBJ1-1|NA|NA
TGTGCCAGCAGTCTAGGGGCCTCCCGCATGAACACTGAAGCTTTCTTT
CASSLGASRMNTEAFF
>TRBV7-3|TRBJ2-7|NA|NA
TGTGCCAGCAGCCCGGGGTCTGTTCCCTACGAGCAGTACTTC
CASSPGSVPYEQYF
>TRBV2|TRBJ1-1|NA|NA
TGTGCCAGCAGTGAAGTGGGGCTAAACACTGAAGCTTTCTTT
CASSEVGLNTEAFF
>TRBV10-3|TRBJ2-3|NA|TRBD2
TGTGCCATCAGTGAGCCGGGACTAGTCGCAGATACGCAGTATTTT
CAISEPGLVADTQYF
>TRBV5-4|TRBJ2-5|NA|TRBD1
TGTGCCAGCAGCCGACAGGGCGGAGAGACCCAGTACTTC
CASSRQGGETQYF
>TRBV7-3|TRBJ2-7|once|TRBD2
TGTGCCAGCAGCTTCGGCGGGGGAGCCTACGAGCAGTACTTC
CASSFGGGAYEQYF
>TRBV19|TRBJ2-3|NA|TRBD2
TGTGCCAGTAGTAGACTAGCGTGGAGCACAGATACGCAGTATTTT
CASSRLAWSTDTQYF
>TRBV5-1|TRBJ2-7|NA|NA
TGCGCCAGCAGCCAGGGCAGATCCTACGAGCAGTACTTC
CASSQGRSYEQYF
>TRBV9|TRBJ2-7|NA|NA
TGTGCCAGCAGCGCCCGACTAGTTACTCGATGGGGCGAGCAGTACTTC
CASSARLVTRWGEQYF
>TRBV19|TRBJ2-1|once|NA
TGTGCCAGTAGTATAGATTCCTTTGCCTTCAGCTCCTACAATGAGCAGTTCTTC
CASSIDSFAFSSYNEQFF
>TRBV6-6|TRBJ2-1|few|NA
TGTGCCAGCAGTTACTCACGAGTTTACAATGAGCAGTTCTTC
CASSYSRVYNEQFF
>TRBV2|TRBJ2-1|once|NA
TGTGCCAGCAGTGCCCCCTCTACAGTGACCGATGAGCAGTTCTTC
CASSAPSTVTDEQFF
>TRBV6-1|TRBJ2-3|NA|NA
TGTGCCAGCAGTCTTAGTCGAGATACGCAGTATTTT
CASSLSRDTQYF
>TRBV6-1|TRBJ1-3|NA|NA
TGTGCCAGCAGTCTACAGGGCTCTGGAAACACCATATATTTT
CASSLQGSGNTIYF
>TRBV4-1|TRBJ1-5|few|NA
TGCGCCAGCAGCCAAGATTTGACAGTTCCGGATCAGCCCCAGCATTTT
CASSQDLTVPDQPQHF
>TRBV7-2|TRBJ2-7|NA|NA
TGTGCCAGCAGCCCTCACAGGGTGAACGAGCAGTACTTC
CASSPHRVNEQYF
>TRBV6-1|TRBJ1-6|NA|NA
TGTGCCAGCAGTGCGCCTGTAGTGGGTCTGGCGGATTATAATTCACCCCTCCACTTT
CASSAPVVGLADYNSPLHF
>TRBV5-4|TRBJ1-3|NA|NA
TGTGCCAGCAGCCCCAGACAGGCGCCCTCTGGAAACACCATATATTTT
CASSPRQAPSGNTIYF
>TRBV19|TRBJ2-1|NA|TRBD2
TGTGCCAGTAGTACCGGACTAGCGGGGGGGCCAGGTTATGAGCAGTTCTTC
CASSTGLAGGPGYEQFF
>TRBV14|TRBJ2-3|NA|TRBD2
TGTGCCAGCAGCCAAGAGATAGGACTAGCTCTGGGTACGCAGTATTTT
CASSQEIGLALGTQYF
>TRBV9|TRBJ2-2|NA|TRBD1
TGTGCCAGCAGCCCAGGGGGCGGGCAGGAGGGCACCGGGGAGCTGTTTTTT
CASSPGGGQEGTGELFF
>TRBV18|TRBJ1-6|NA|NA
TGTGCCAGCTCACCTGAAGCGGGCCCCCTCCACTTT
CASSPEAGPLHF
>TRBV7-6|TRBJ1-3|NA|NA
TGTGCCAGCAGCTCCCACAGGGCGCGCTCTGGAAACACCATATATTTT
CASSSHRARSGNTIYF